This T cell receptor beta chain was identified during a study of blood T cell repertoires in COVID-19. Profiled with immunoSEQ multiplex PCR; TCRdb holds only in-frame clones, not every one. This sample has around 140,000 clones, with 80% to 90% found just once. This CDR3 region has 16 residues. The V end lost 3 bases, the J end lost 0 bases, and 12 bases lay between the germline ends. Germline V lookup: CDR1 MDHEN, CDR2 SYDVKM. The source of this sequence is a young man with COVID-19, enrolled during active disease. J is TRBJ1-5 and V is TRBV28, with D perhaps TRBD1 (5 bases). Sample: peripheral blood. CDR3 in amino acids: CASSFNGGYSNQPQHF. The CDR3 DNA reads as TGTGCCAGCAGTTTTAACGGGGGATATAGCAATCAGCCCCAGCATTTT. The full variable domain, in which reference TRBV28 and TRBJ1-5 provide the parts outside the CDR3, is DVKVTQSSRYLVKRTGEKVFLECVQDMDHENMFWYRQDPGLGLRLIYFSYDVKMKEKGDIPEGYSVSREKKERFSLILESASTNQTSMYLCASSFNGGYSNQPQHFGDGTRLSIL.